The rows below give T cell receptor beta chains drawn from one sample of a study of regulatory T cells in long-lasting Graves disease. Using its own MiXCR run on the multiplex PCR reads, TCRdb lists one record per CDR3 protein. Here the sample spans 400,000 to 450,000 distinct CDR3 sequences, around 15% being singletons. This sample was also put to use in a study of T cells in Graves' hyperthyroidism and ophthalmopathy.

Sequences were derived from peripheral blood mononuclear cells (PBMCs), sampled at new diagnosis, from a patient treated with antithyroid drugs. All receptors come from a woman between 25 and 40 years old with Graves disease. CDR3s leave out the opening cysteine and the closing phenylalanine or tryptophan. The order of the fields is V gene, CDR3 protein.

TRBV6-1 ASSDIAGQGVTGELF
TRBV2 ASSEASTSVGGELF
TRBV9 ASSVDIASTDTQY
TRBV18 ASSPSTGGRFNTEAF
TRBV4-1 ASSQGSSTEAF
TRBV3-1 ASSQQGSGNTIY
TRBV20-1 SATQQGSNSPLH
TRBV11-1 ASSPRGRGNTEAF
TRBV3-1 ASSSSEANEKLF
TRBV5-1 ASSHKTGGSYEQY
TRBV20-1 SARVIGTGEEKLF
TRBV5-4 ASSPRGGGQETQY
TRBV11-1 ASSFQSSSGANVLT
TRBV12-3/TRBV12-4 ASRQDRSLNQPQH
TRBV2 ASLGPSDEQF
TRBV11-2 ASSLSPRREKNTEAF
TRBV30 ASHRGGNTEAF
TRBV6-1 ASGDRTDTQY
TRBV18 ASSPSASHRGNEQF
TRBV11-2 ASSLMGGYNEQF
TRBV27 ASSRQGYNGYT
TRBV2 ASSEALRGLPGTVPDTQY
TRBV12-3/TRBV12-4 ASKIRDEGPEFGF
TRBV20-1 SAREAPEQF
TRBV7-9 ASTLPGLAGGPLYNEQF
TRBV13 ASSAVAGGSAGTQY
TRBV28 ASSSPRGGGTYEQY
TRBV19 ASSLGINTEAF
TRBV29-1 SVPTGGYGYT
TRBV27 ASSPFDREPLNYGYT
TRBV24-1 ATRRSNTGELF
TRBV3-1 ASCRTGENIQY
TRBV7-2 GQQEYNEQF
TRBV7-9 ASSFGRYNEQF
TRBV28 ASSWARAYEQY
TRBV15 ATSRAPPGHLNTEAF
TRBV6-1 ASRRLYSSGTDSYEQY
TRBV9 ASSASVTTPNEQF
TRBV9 ASSPTSGSEGEQF
TRBV19 ASNTLAGGQTDTQY
TRBV29-1 SVVSSGVTSTDTQY
TRBV12-3/TRBV12-4 ASSRQGANTEAF
TRBV11-2 ASSDRDRVDIQY
TRBV6-2/TRBV6-3 ASSLSGRAGDTQY
TRBV20-1 RTSRLSNEQF
TRBV6-1 ASRDIAGTTYNEQF
TRBV6-2/TRBV6-3 ASGYAYEQY
TRBV3-1 ASSLYSRGLRF
TRBV20-1 SARKSGTSHNEAF
TRBV14 ASSQDYQETQY
TRBV5-1 ASSFRWVGTTDTQY
TRBV6-2/TRBV6-3 ASSSLAGGPGEQF
TRBV29-1 SVRVLAGRTGELF